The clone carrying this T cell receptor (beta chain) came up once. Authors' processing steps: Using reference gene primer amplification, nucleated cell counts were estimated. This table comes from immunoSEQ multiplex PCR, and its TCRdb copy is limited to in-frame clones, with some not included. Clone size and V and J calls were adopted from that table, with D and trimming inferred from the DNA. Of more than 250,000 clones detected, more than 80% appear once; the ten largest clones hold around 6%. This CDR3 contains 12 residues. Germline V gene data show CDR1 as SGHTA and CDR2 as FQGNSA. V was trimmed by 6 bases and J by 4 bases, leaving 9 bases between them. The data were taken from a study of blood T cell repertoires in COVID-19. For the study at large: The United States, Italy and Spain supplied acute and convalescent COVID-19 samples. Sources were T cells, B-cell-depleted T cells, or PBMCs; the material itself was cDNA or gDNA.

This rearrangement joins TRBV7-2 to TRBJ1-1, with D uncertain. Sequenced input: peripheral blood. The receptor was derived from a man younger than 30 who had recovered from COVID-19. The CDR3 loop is CASSHTPTEAFF. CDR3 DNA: TGTGCCAGCAGTCACACCCCCACTGAAGCTTTCTTT.